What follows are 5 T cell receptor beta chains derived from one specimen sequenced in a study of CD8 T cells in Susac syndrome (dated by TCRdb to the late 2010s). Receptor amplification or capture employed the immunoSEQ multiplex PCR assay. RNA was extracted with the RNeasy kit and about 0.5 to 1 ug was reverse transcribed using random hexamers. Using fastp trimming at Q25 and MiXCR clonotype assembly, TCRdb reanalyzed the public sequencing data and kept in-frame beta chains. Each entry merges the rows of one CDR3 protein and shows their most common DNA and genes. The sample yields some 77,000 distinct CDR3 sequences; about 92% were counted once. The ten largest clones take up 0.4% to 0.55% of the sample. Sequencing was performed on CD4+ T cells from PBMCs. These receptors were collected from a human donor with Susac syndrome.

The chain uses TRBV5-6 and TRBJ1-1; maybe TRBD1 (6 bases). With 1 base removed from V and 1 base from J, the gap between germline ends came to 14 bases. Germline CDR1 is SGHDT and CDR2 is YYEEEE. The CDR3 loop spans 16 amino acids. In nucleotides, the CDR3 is TGTGCCAGCAGCTTGACAGGGTTTGGCGGGAACACTGAAGCTTTCTTT. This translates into CASSLTGFGGNTEAFF.

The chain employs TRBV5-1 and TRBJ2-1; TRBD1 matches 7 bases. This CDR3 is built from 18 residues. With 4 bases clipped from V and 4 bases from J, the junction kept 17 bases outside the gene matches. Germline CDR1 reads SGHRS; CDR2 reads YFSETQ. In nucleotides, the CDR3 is TGCGCCAGCAGCCCCGAATCGGACAGGCCCAGAGGGTACAATGAGCAGTTCTTC. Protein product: CASSPESDRPRGYNEQFF.

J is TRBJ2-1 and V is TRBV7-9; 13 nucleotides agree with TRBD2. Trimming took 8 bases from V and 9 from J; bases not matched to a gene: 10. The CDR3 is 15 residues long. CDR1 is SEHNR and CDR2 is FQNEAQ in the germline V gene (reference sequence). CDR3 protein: CASQDRTSGRGEQFF. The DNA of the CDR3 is TGTGCCAGCCAAGATCGGACTAGCGGGAGAGGTGAGCAGTTCTTC.

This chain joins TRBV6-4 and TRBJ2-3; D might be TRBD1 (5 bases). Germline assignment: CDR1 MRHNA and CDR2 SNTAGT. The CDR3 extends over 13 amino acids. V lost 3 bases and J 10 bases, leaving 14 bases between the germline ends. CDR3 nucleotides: TGTGCCAGCAGTGAAGGTTGGGGCAGTTCGCAGTATTTT. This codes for CASSEGWGSSQYF.

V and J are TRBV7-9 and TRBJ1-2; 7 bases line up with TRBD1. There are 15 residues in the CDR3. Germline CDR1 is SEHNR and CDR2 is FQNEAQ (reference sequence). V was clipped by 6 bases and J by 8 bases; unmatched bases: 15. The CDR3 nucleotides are TGTGCCAGCAGGACCGCAGGGGGTGCTCGGAGGGGCTACACCTTC. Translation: CASRTAGGARRGYTF.